This entry features one T cell receptor beta chain sequence. Its antigen is not known. Germline CDR1 and CDR2: SGHTA and FQGNSA. This CDR3 is built from 18 residues. J lost 3 bases, V lost 4 bases, and 14 bases had no gene match. At the deep level, the assay was run. This table comes from immunoSEQ multiplex PCR, and its TCRdb copy is limited to in-frame clones, with some not included. The sample contains about 1 million clones, 75% of which appear only once. These data are taken from a study of shared clonotypes between healthy human individuals. Study-wide results and caveats: Non-shared clonotypes displayed generation probabilities falling below those of clonotypes present in all four donors.

This rearrangement joins TRBV7-2 to TRBJ2-1; 8 bases fit TRBD2. The receptor comes from a man aged 18 to 30 in good health. Input material: memory CD4+ T cells sorted from blood. Subset given: CD45RA-negative fraction. CDR3 bases: TGTGCCAGCAGCTCCCCCAAGTTAGCGGGGTCCTTCTACAATGAGCAGTTCTTC. Residues: CASSSPKLAGSFYNEQFF.